These 28 T cell receptor beta chains share one sample of origin, sequenced in a study of T cell repertoires in cytomegalovirus infection. TCRdb passed the reads through MiXCR, listing each CDR3 protein once. The table has about 530,000 distinct CDR3 sequences, less than 30% seen once; the top ten hold roughly 13%. Source material: PBMCs. These receptors were obtained from a human donor in good health (CMV status not recorded). Some clones in this sample may be carry-over from other donors' samples.

This clonotype was picked up a small number of times. The rearrangement joins TRBV2 to TRBJ1-2; maybe TRBD1 (6 bases). V was pared by 6 bases and J by 6 bases, with 14 bases between. The CDR3 totals 13 residues. Germline lookup yields CDR1 SNHLY and CDR2 FYNNEI. The CDR3 reads CASRDSPSNGYTF. The CDR3 region has the DNA TGTGCCAGCAGGGACAGTCCTAGCAATGGCTACACCTTC.

V is TRBV7-8 and J is TRBJ1-5; TRBD1 is a possible D gene (6 bases). The CDR3 is 14 residues long. Trimming took 5 bases from V and 5 from J, leaving 13 bases between them. Germline V lookup: CDR1 SGHVS, CDR2 FQNEAQ. The CDR3 sequence is CASSPRDTHQPQHF. The CDR3, as DNA: TGTGCCAGCAGCCCCCGGGACACCCATCAGCCCCAGCATTTT.

The rearrangement uses TRBV7-7 and TRBJ2-5, with no clear D. Germline V gene data show CDR1 as SSHAT and CDR2 as FNYEAQ (reference sequence). V shed 1 base and J shed 5 bases, with 8 bases lying between them. The CDR3 has 13 amino acids. This chain's CDR3 is CASSLDYWETQYF. The CDR3 nucleotides are TGTGCCAGCAGCTTAGATTATTGGGAGACCCAGTACTTC.

Many counts were recorded for this clonotype. The V gene is TRBV6-1, the J gene TRBJ2-2; unclear D gene. The CDR3 loop spans 15 amino acids. Germline V gives CDR1 MNHNS, CDR2 SASEGT. V was trimmed by 2 bases and J by 1 base, leaving 8 bases between them. The CDR3 nucleotides read TGTGCCAGCAGTGAAATAACTATGAACACCGGGGAGCTGTTTTTT. Its translation: CASSEITMNTGELFF.

This clonotype occurred a few times. This chain links TRBV6-2 or TRBV6-3 with TRBJ2-7; D not certain. Germline V CDR1 and CDR2: MNHEY, SVGEGT. CDR3 length equals 12 residues. V lost 3 bases and J 9 bases, leaving 12 bases between the germline ends. The chain's CDR3 is CASSYEMARQYF. The CDR3 DNA follows: TGTGCCAGCAGTTATGAGATGGCTAGGCAGTACTTC.

Only a few counts were recorded for this clonotype. V and J are TRBV7-6 and TRBJ1-2, with a possible D match to TRBD1 (5 bases). CDR3 size: 14 residues. Per germline, CDR1 SGHVS and CDR2 FNYEAQ. V lost 4 bases and J lost 7, with 16 bases in between. CDR3: CASSSPSTGGGYTF. The CDR3 coding sequence is TGTGCCAGCAGCTCGCCTTCTACAGGTGGTGGCTACACCTTC.

Ten or more counts support this clonotype. The CDR3 sequence: CASSRPGGFETQYF. Here the CDR3 DNA reads TGTGCCAGCAGTCGCCCAGGAGGCTTTGAGACCCAGTACTTC. The V gene is TRBV6-2 or TRBV6-3, the J gene TRBJ2-5; possible D gene TRBD2, 5 bases. The germline V gene encodes CDR1 MNHEY and CDR2 SVGEGT. V lost 5 bases to trimming and J lost 5 bases, with 15 bases between them. This CDR3 is 14 amino acids long.

The rearrangement links TRBV25-1 to TRBJ1-4; the D gene is possibly TRBD1 (5 bases). The ends were cut back, 3 bases at V and 7 bases at J, with 15 bases in the middle. This CDR3 spans 15 amino acids. Germline CDR1 is MGHDK and CDR2 is SYGVNS. CDR3 in DNA: TGTGCCAGCAGTGATATCGCGAGGGGAAGTGAAAAACTGTTTTTT. Protein: CASSDIARGSEKLFF.

This clonotype was seen only a few times. The chain employs TRBV19 and TRBJ2-1, with 8 bases identical to TRBD2. The CDR3 loop spans 20 amino acids. CDR1 is LNHDA, CDR2 SQIVND, per germline (reference sequence). V was clipped by 0 bases and J by 6 bases; unmatched bases: 19. CDR3 sequence reads: CASSIDQTGTRSVGSNEQFF. In DNA, the CDR3 is TGTGCCAGTAGTATAGATCAGACCGGGACTAGGTCCGTGGGGAGCAATGAGCAGTTCTTC.

CDR3 region: CASSWAESTGNTIYF. The CDR3 nucleotides read TGCGCCAGCAGCTGGGCCGAGAGTACTGGAAACACCATATATTTT. The rearrangement joins TRBV5-1 to TRBJ1-3; D gene unclear. This CDR3 has 15 amino acids. Germline lookup yields CDR1 SGHRS and CDR2 YFSETQ. The germline V and J ends were trimmed by 3 bases and 2 bases, with 12 bases remaining between them.

Comment on this clonotype: The junction departs from germline at one end; a sequencing error may be responsible. The J gene is TRBJ1-1, the V gene TRBV19, with no clear D. The CDR3 has 11 amino acids. Germline CDR1 is LNHDA and CDR2 is SQIVND (reference sequence). The CDR3 loop is CASSIRTGAFF. CDR3 coding DNA: TGTGCCAGTAGTATCCGAACTGGAGCTTTCTTT.

The chain carries TRBV12-3 or TRBV12-4 and TRBJ2-2; 7 nucleotides agree with TRBD2. The CDR3 contains 15 residues. V was clipped by 7 bases and J by 5 bases; unmatched bases: 10. This chain's CDR3 is CASIFGGSVTGELFF. The CDR3 DNA reads as TGTGCCAGCATTTTCGGCGGGAGCGTTACCGGGGAGCTGTTTTTT.

The chain has TRBV24-1 and TRBJ1-2; D perhaps matches TRBD1 (6 bases). CDR3 length equals 15 residues. Trimming took off 1 base at V and 4 bases at J, with 12 bases between the two ends. The germline gives CDR1 KGHDR, CDR2 SFDVKD. The CDR3 sequence is CATSDFPTGIYGYTF. DNA for the CDR3: TGTGCCACCAGTGATTTTCCCACAGGGATCTATGGCTACACCTTC.

The chain links TRBV6-1 to TRBJ1-5, with D uncertain. The CDR3 sequence is 15 residues long. The V and J ends lost 1 base and 2 bases respectively, with 9 bases between them. CDR1 is MNHNS, CDR2 SASEGT, per germline. The CDR3 loop reads CASSEGPAGNQPQHF. CDR3 sequence (DNA): TGTGCCAGCAGTGAAGGACCGGCGGGCAATCAGCCCCAGCATTTT.

The genes are TRBV20-1 and TRBJ2-5, with 8 nucleotides matching TRBD2. V shed 1 base, J shed 2 bases, and the junction held 3 bases outside the gene matches. Germline V gene lookup returns CDR1 DFQATT and CDR2 SNEGSKA (reference sequence). CDR3 length: 14 amino acids. Here the CDR3 reads CSARVPGGQETQYF. For the CDR3, the DNA is TGCAGTGCTAGAGTACCGGGGGGGCAAGAGACCCAGTACTTC.

This clonotype was seen more than once but under ten times. This chain links TRBV6-2 or TRBV6-3 with TRBJ2-1, with 15 positions matching TRBD2. The CDR3 is made up of 20 amino acids. In germline, CDR1 is MNHEY, CDR2 SVGEGT. Trimming took 5 bases from V and 2 from J; bases not matched to a gene: 13. The DNA of the CDR3 is TGTGCCAGCAGTCCGTCGTGGACTAGCGGGAGGGCCCCTCCCTACAATGAGCAGTTCTTC. Amino acids: CASSPSWTSGRAPPYNEQFF.

This clonotype has just one count. V is TRBV24-1 and J is TRBJ1-4; D remains unclear. CDR3 length: 12 residues. Trimming took 5 bases from V and 4 from J, leaving 4 bases between them. Per the germline V gene, CDR1 is KGHDR and CDR2 is SFDVKD. The CDR3 sequence: CATSGDNEKLFF. CDR3 coding DNA: TGTGCCACCAGTGGAGATAATGAAAAACTGTTTTTT.

V usage is TRBV12-3 or TRBV12-4 and J usage is TRBJ1-5; possibly TRBD1 for D (6 bases). V dropped 4 bases and J dropped 1 base, with 11 bases sitting between them. The length of the CDR3 is 15 residues. The CDR3, as DNA: TGTGCCAGCAGTTCACAGGGTTCCAGCAATCAGCCCCAGCATTTT. Translated, it gives CASSSQGSSNQPQHF.

The chain employs TRBV6-5 and TRBJ1-1; D call uncertain. The CDR3 loop spans 15 amino acids. Germline V lookup: CDR1 MNHEY, CDR2 SVGAGI. V was shortened by 2 bases and J by 0 bases, with 10 bases between the two germline ends. The DNA for the CDR3 is TGTGCCAGCAGTTACAACCGTGAAATGAACACTGAAGCTTTCTTT. Its translation: CASSYNREMNTEAFF.

A few counts support this clonotype. The J gene is TRBJ1-2, the V gene TRBV7-9; D not resolved. Germline CDR1 SEHNR, CDR2 FQNEAQ (reference sequence). This CDR3 has 15 amino acids. The V gene lost 1 base and the J gene lost 4 bases, with 13 bases spanning the gap. The CDR3 DNA sequence: TGTGCCAGCAGCTTAGAGGACGGAAGAGGCTATGGCTACACCTTC. Translating gives CASSLEDGRGYGYTF.

This clonotype was recorded a few times. The J gene is TRBJ2-1, the V gene TRBV14; no definite D call. Trimming took off 1 base at V and 11 bases at J, with 9 bases between the two ends. From germline, CDR1 is SGHDN and CDR2 FVKESK. The CDR3 is 12 amino acids. CDR3 residues: CASSQVTTKQFF. The CDR3 nucleotides are TGTGCCAGCAGCCAAGTCACTACTAAGCAGTTCTTC.

Comment on this clonotype: The junction and the germline gene differ at one end; a read error may be behind it. The CDR3, as DNA: TGTGCCAGTAGCCAAAGACAGGGCAACCAGCCCCAGCATTTT. Residues: CASSQRQGNQPQHF. The chain is built from TRBV19 and TRBJ1-5, with 7 nucleotides matching TRBD1. From germline, CDR1 is LNHDA and CDR2 SQIVND (reference sequence). The CDR3 loop spans 14 amino acids.

This clonotype was observed a handful of times. This sequence joins TRBV4-3 and TRBJ2-1; 7 bases fit TRBD1. The CDR3 is made up of 17 amino acids. With 0 bases clipped from V and 4 bases from J, the junction kept 9 bases outside the gene matches. Germline CDR1 reads LGHNA; CDR2 reads YSLEER. The CDR3 is CASSQDVGRGWYNEQFF. The CDR3 nucleotides are TGCGCCAGCAGCCAAGATGTGGGCAGGGGGTGGTACAATGAGCAGTTCTTC.

The chain recombines TRBV6-1 with TRBJ2-5; TRBD2 matches 12 bases. The V and J ends lost 6 bases and 2 bases, in that order; junction bases with no gene match: 4. Germline CDR1 and CDR2: MNHNS and SASEGT. This CDR3 is 15 amino acids long. CDR3 bases: TGTGCCAGCAGGTCGGGACTAGCGGGTCAAGAGACCCAGTACTTC. Residues: CASRSGLAGQETQYF.

This clonotype was detected a few times. The chain joins TRBV2 to TRBJ2-1; the D gene is possibly TRBD2 (5 bases). Germline-derived CDR1 and CDR2 are SNHLY and FYNNEI. Trimming removed 4 bases from V and 0 bases from J, with 10 bases in between. The CDR3 runs 15 residues. The CDR3 reads CASSATGSSYNEQFF. In DNA, the CDR3 is TGTGCCAGCAGTGCCACGGGGTCCTCCTACAATGAGCAGTTCTTC.

The CDR3 coding sequence is TGTGCCACCAGCGAAGGTATAGGCCTTCGTGACGAGCAGTACGTC. Its protein is CATSEGIGLRDEQYV. The rearrangement links TRBV15 to TRBJ2-7, with D unresolved. V lost 5 bases and J lost 5, with 19 bases in between. CDR1 and CDR2 from the germline V gene are LNHNV and YYDKDF (reference sequence). This CDR3 spans 15 amino acids.

This clonotype appeared many times. The genes are TRBV7-9 and TRBJ2-1, with 9 nucleotides matching TRBD2. Germline CDR1 SEHNR, CDR2 FQNEAQ (reference sequence). This CDR3 region has 18 residues. V trimming: 4 bases; J trimming: 0 bases; junction bases outside the gene matches: 10. This chain's CDR3 is CASSSSLIAGVSYNEQFF. The CDR3 region has the DNA TGTGCCAGCAGCTCGTCGCTGATAGCGGGAGTCTCCTACAATGAGCAGTTCTTC.

There are many counts of this clonotype. The V call is TRBV7-2, the J call TRBJ2-7; 9 bases agree with TRBD1. The CDR3 spans 14 residues. With V trimmed by 4 bases and J by 2 bases, 3 bases remained unmatched. The V gene's germline CDR1 is SGHTA and CDR2 FQGNSA. This CDR3 is CASSSGTGPYEQYF. CDR3 DNA: TGTGCCAGCAGCTCCGGGACAGGGCCCTACGAGCAGTACTTC. The full variable domain, its missing parts supplied by reference TRBV7-2 and TRBJ2-7, is GAGVSQSPSNKVTEKGKDVELRCDPISGHTALYWYRQSLGQGLEFLIYFQGNSAPDKSGLPSDRFSAERTGGSVSTLTIQRTQQEDSAVYLCASSSGTGPYEQYFGPGTRLTVT.